This T cell receptor (beta chain) was sequenced in a study of identical twins. Findings of the study overall: Not following the same donors, the study drew its conclusions from cross-sectional statistical analysis. Out-of-frame TCR alpha sharing observed in monozygotic twins exceeded model estimates. There were fewer insertions in abundant cord blood beta clonotypes, but memory repertoires showed no such pattern.

This clonotype has a count of ten or more. Its antigen is unknown. This CDR3 region has 13 residues. Trimming removed 6 bases from V and 2 bases from J, with 8 bases in between. Germline-derived CDR1 and CDR2 are SNHLY and FYNNEI. TCRdb passed the 5' RACE reads through MiXCR, listing each CDR3 protein once. Among about 220,000 distinct CDR3 sequences listed, about 7.5% were seen once. All of the donors were Caucasians in good health. The sample was also linked to a second study, of yellow fever vaccine responses in identical twins.

The sequence was collected from a woman aged 18-29 years in good health. The sample taken for sequencing was memory (CD45RO+) T cells sorted from blood. The chain recombines TRBV2 with TRBJ2-1; D is ambiguous. The CDR3, as DNA: TGTGCCAGCAGGGCGGCCGCCTACAATGAGCAGTTCTTC. Protein: CASRAAAYNEQFF.